The 24 T cell receptor beta chains below were found in one sample sequenced in a study of tumor-infiltrating lymphocytes in localized non-small cell lung cancer. Method: immunoSEQ multiplex PCR; TCRdb's copy keeps in-frame clones and lacks some. The table records about 15,000 clones, approximately 62% of them present only once. Sequenced: lung tumor tissue. All receptors derive from a human donor with non-small cell lung cancer.

J is TRBJ1-4 and V is TRBV27, with 10 bases lining up with TRBD1. The CDR3 consists of 16 residues. Germline values: CDR1 MNHEY, CDR2 SMNVEV (reference sequence). V lost 6 bases to trimming and J lost 7 bases; unmatched junction nucleotides: 11. The CDR3 DNA reads TGTGCCAGCAGGCCCTGGACAGGGGGAGTAAGTGAAAAACTGTTTTTT. Its protein product is CASRPWTGGVSEKLFF. Drawing the rest from reference TRBV27 and TRBJ1-4, the complete variable domain is EAQVTQNPRYLITVTGKKLTVTCSQNMNHEYMSWYRQDPGLGLRQIYYSMNVEVTDKGDVPEGYKVSRKEKRNFPLILESPSPNQTSLYFCASRPWTGGVSEKLFFGSGTQLSVL.

V usage is TRBV28 and J usage is TRBJ2-1, with 11 bases that match TRBD2. The germline V gene has CDR1 MDHEN and CDR2 SYDVKM. J gave up 6 bases and V 11 bases, and 15 bases lay outside the gene matches. The CDR3 extends over 16 amino acids. CDR3 sequence: CALGTSGRGNVNEQFF. The DNA for the CDR3 is TGTGCCCTGGGTACTAGCGGGAGAGGGAACGTCAATGAGCAGTTCTTC.

This clone is judged medium-sized. The chain carries TRBV9 and TRBJ2-1; 9 bases line up with TRBD2. The CDR3 runs 16 residues. CDR1 SGDLS and CDR2 YYNGEE come from the germline V gene. V trimming: 0 bases; J trimming: 3 bases; junction bases outside the gene matches: 4. Here the CDR3 DNA reads TGTGCCAGCAGCGTAGCGAATAGCGGGGGCTACAATGAGCAGTTCTTC. It yields the protein CASSVANSGGYNEQFF. Supplemented by reference TRBV9 and TRBJ2-1, the full variable domain reads DSGVTQTPKHLITATGQRVTLRCSPRSGDLSVYWYQQSLDQGLQFLIQYYNGEERAKGNILERFSAQQFPDLHSELNLSSLELGDSALYFCASSVANSGGYNEQFFGPGTRLTVL.

This chain links TRBV6-6 with TRBJ2-5; D possibly uses TRBD1 or TRBD2 (6 bases each). Germline CDR1 MNHNY, CDR2 SVGAGI (reference sequence). The V gene lost 5 bases and the J gene lost 5 bases, with 9 bases spanning the gap. The CDR3 has 12 residues. CDR3 bases: TGTGCCAGCAGTACAGGGAGGGAGACCCAGTACTTC. Its translation is CASSTGRETQYF.

The chain is built from TRBV5-1 and TRBJ1-1; D is perhaps TRBD1 (5 bases). The CDR3 contains 14 residues. The V gene lost 4 bases and the J gene lost 1 base, with 11 bases spanning the gap. Germline V gives CDR1 SGHRS, CDR2 YFSETQ. CDR3 in amino acids: CASSPGSANTEAFF. The CDR3 DNA reads as TGCGCCAGCAGCCCAGGGTCCGCGAACACTGAAGCTTTCTTT.

This chain joins TRBV11-2 and TRBJ2-7; 8 nucleotides line up with TRBD1. The CDR3 extends over 17 amino acids. Germline CDR1 reads SGHAT; CDR2 reads FQNNGV. Trimming removed 2 bases from V and 1 base from J; junction bases left unmatched: 10. As DNA, the CDR3 is TGTGCCAGCAGCTTAATGCACGACAGGGGCCGGTCCTACGAGCAGTACTTC. Its translation: CASSLMHDRGRSYEQYF.

This clone was detected once. V gene TRBV29-1 combines with J gene TRBJ2-7; a possible D gene is TRBD2 (7 bases). In germline, CDR1 is SQVTM, CDR2 ANQGSEA. Trimming removed 4 bases at V and 4 bases at J, with 17 bases between. This CDR3 has 14 residues. The CDR3 region is CSVVWGGTFYEQYF. The CDR3 DNA reads as TGCAGCGTTGTGTGGGGGGGCACTTTTTACGAGCAGTACTTC.

This sequence joins TRBV7-2 and TRBJ1-3, with D hard to call. Trimming stripped 5 bases from V and 0 bases from J, with 8 bases between. Germline lookup yields CDR1 SGHTA and CDR2 FQGNSA. The CDR3 extends over 14 amino acids. The CDR3 nucleotides read TGTGCCAGCAGCCCTGGCCACTCTGGAAACACCATATATTTT. Its translation: CASSPGHSGNTIYF.

The V and J genes are TRBV11-3 and TRBJ2-1; D possibly corresponds to TRBD2 (6 bases). Germline values: CDR1 SGHNT, CDR2 YENEEA. The germline V and J ends were trimmed by 4 bases and 6 bases, with 16 bases remaining between them. This CDR3 region has 15 residues. CDR3 in amino acids: CASSSDYPRPNEQFF. DNA of the CDR3: TGTGCCAGCAGCTCGGACTATCCACGTCCCAATGAGCAGTTCTTC.

A few counts support this clone. The chain uses TRBV28 and TRBJ1-2, with TRBD1 matching 9 bases. V gave up 8 bases and J gave up 3 bases; unmatched junction bases: 7. Germline values: CDR1 MDHEN, CDR2 SYDVKM. The CDR3 runs 14 residues. The CDR3 protein is CASGGTGRYYGYTF. CDR3 nucleotide sequence: TGTGCCAGCGGAGGGACAGGGCGCTACTATGGCTACACCTTC.

The CDR3 reads CASSPSTDRELTNEKLFF. CDR3 DNA sequence: TGTGCCAGCAGCCCCAGCACGGACAGGGAGTTAACTAATGAAAAACTGTTTTTT. The chain links TRBV11-2 to TRBJ1-4; TRBD1 aligns across 8 bases. CDR3 length: 18 amino acids. The junction had 12 bases not matched to a gene; V was cut back by 5 bases and J by 1 base. Germline-derived CDR1 and CDR2 are SGHAT and FQNNGV.

This clone came up a few times. The gene calls are TRBV28 and TRBJ2-7; the match to TRBD2 covers 8 bases. This CDR3 region has 12 residues. V lost 5 bases and J lost 7; bases outside the gene matches: 4. The V gene's germline CDR1 is MDHEN and CDR2 SYDVKM. The CDR3 DNA is TGTGCCAGCAGTGTTAGCGGGGTAGAGCAGTACTTC. Translated: CASSVSGVEQYF.

This clone was seen a few times. The chain recombines TRBV7-3 with TRBJ1-1, with unresolved D. Germline V gives CDR1 SGHTA, CDR2 FQGTGA. CDR3 length: 13 residues. Trimming shortened V by 2 bases and J by 1 base, and 5 bases separated the two germline ends. CDR3: CASSLQENTEAFF. The CDR3, as DNA: TGTGCCAGCAGCTTACAGGAGAACACTGAAGCTTTCTTT.

This chain connects TRBV5-1 to TRBJ2-6, with D unclear. Germline CDR1 is SGHRS and CDR2 is YFSETQ. The CDR3 has 15 amino acids. V gave up 2 bases and J gave up 2 bases, with 8 bases separating them. CDR3 nucleotides: TGCGCCAGCAGCTTCGATGGGACTGGGGCCAACGTCCTGACTTTC. Protein: CASSFDGTGANVLTF.

The chain couples TRBV18 to TRBJ2-7; the D is unclear. The CDR3 is made up of 14 amino acids. V lost 4 bases and J lost 7, with 17 bases in between. Looked up from germline, CDR1 is KGHSH and CDR2 is LQKENI. CDR3 sequence: CASSQNYLPREQYF. CDR3 DNA: TGTGCCAGCTCACAAAATTACCTCCCCCGGGAGCAGTACTTC. The full variable domain, with the rest looked up from reference TRBV18 and TRBJ2-7, is NAGVMQNPRHLVRRRGQEARLRCSPMKGHSHVYWYRQLPEEGLKFMVYLQKENIIDESGMPKERFSAEFPKEGPSILRIQQVVRGDSAAYFCASSQNYLPREQYFGPGTRLTVT.

J is TRBJ2-3 and V is TRBV27; 7 nucleotides align to TRBD2. Germline trimming cut 2 bases from V and 1 base from J; bases unmatched to any gene: 3. CDR1 MNHEY and CDR2 SMNVEV come from the germline V gene (reference sequence). CDR3 length: 15 residues. CDR3 region: CASSLKRGRTDTQYF. The CDR3 coding sequence is TGTGCCAGCAGTTTAAAGCGGGGACGCACAGATACGCAGTATTTT.

The chain joins TRBV5-1 to TRBJ2-5, with a weak D call TRBD2 (6 bases). V dropped 4 bases and J dropped 2 bases, with 15 bases sitting between them. The CDR3 contains 15 residues. CDR1 is SGHRS, CDR2 YFSETQ, per germline. In DNA form, the CDR3 reads TGCGCCAGCAGCACTGGGGCGGGGTCGCAAGAGACCCAGTACTTC. Translating it yields CASSTGAGSQETQYF. The full variable domain, rest sourced from reference TRBV5-1 and TRBJ2-5, is KAGVTQTPRYLIKTRGQQVTLSCSPISGHRSVSWYQQTPGQGLQFLFEYFSETQRNKGNFPGRFSGRQFSNSRSEMNVSTLELGDSALYLCASSTGAGSQETQYFGPGTRLLVL.

The table lists this clone with a few counts. This sequence joins TRBV5-6 and TRBJ2-7; 11 positions agree with TRBD2. Germline assignment: CDR1 SGHDT and CDR2 YYEEEE. CDR3 length: 15 residues. Trimming removed 4 bases from V and 1 base from J; junction bases left unmatched: 4. As DNA, the CDR3 is TGTGCCAGCAGCCACAGACTAGCGGGATCCTACGAGCAGTACTTC. Translating gives CASSHRLAGSYEQYF.

The V gene is TRBV30, the J gene TRBJ1-1, with 9 nucleotides matching TRBD1. The CDR3 extends over 12 amino acids. Germline CDR1 GTSNPN, CDR2 SVGIG (reference sequence). J lost 11 bases, V lost 3 bases, and 7 bases had no gene match. CDR3 DNA sequence: TGTGCCTGGAGAGGACAGGGGCCCCGGGCTTTCTTT. Amino acids: CAWRGQGPRAFF. Supplemented by reference TRBV30 and TRBJ1-1, the full variable domain reads SQTIHQWPATLVQPVGSPLSLECTVEGTSNPNLYWYRQAAGRGLQLLFYSVGIGQISSEVPQNLSASRPQDRQFILSSKKLLLSDSGFYLCAWRGQGPRAFFGQGTRLTVV.

This chain uses TRBV18 with TRBJ2-2; 9 bases agree with TRBD2. Losses at the gene ends were 5 bases for V and 6 bases for J; bases not matched to a gene: 4. Germline V CDR1 and CDR2: KGHSH, LQKENI. The CDR3 contains 14 residues. Written as DNA, the CDR3 is TGTGCCAGCTCAATAGCGGGAGAGGCCGGGGAGCTGTTTTTT. It yields the protein CASSIAGEAGELFF.

This clone was counted once. The chain employs TRBV6-1 and TRBJ2-5; 7 bases are a match to TRBD2. Per germline, CDR1 MNHNS and CDR2 SASEGT. V shed 0 bases, J shed 5 bases, and the junction held 12 bases outside the gene matches. CDR3 length: 17 amino acids. CDR3 coding DNA: TGTGCCAGCAGTGAAGCGGCGGGAGATGTTGTGGTTGAGACCCAGTACTTC. Protein sequence: CASSEAAGDVVVETQYF.

The CDR3 spells CASSDGLAGVKVGRTDTQYF. The CDR3 DNA is TGTGCCAGCAGTGATGGACTAGCGGGAGTAAAAGTTGGTAGGACAGATACGCAGTATTTT. This chain connects TRBV2 to TRBJ2-3, with TRBD2 matching over 13 bases. Germline CDR1 SNHLY, CDR2 FYNNEI. V lost 3 bases and J lost 3; bases outside the gene matches: 15. CDR3 length equals 20 residues.

This chain joins TRBV30 and TRBJ2-7; 9 nucleotides match TRBD1. The CDR3 runs to 14 residues. Germline CDR1 GTSNPN, CDR2 SVGIG (reference sequence). Trimming cost V 0 bases and J 4 bases; bases outside gene matches: 4. CDR3 residues: CAWSVGTGLYEQYF. The CDR3 bases are TGTGCCTGGAGTGTAGGGACAGGGCTTTACGAGCAGTACTTC.

In this sample, this clone turned up a few times. The chain carries TRBV7-8 and TRBJ2-5; maybe TRBD1 (6 bases). V was clipped by 5 bases and J by 5 bases, with 24 bases between them. The CDR3 has 17 residues. Germline lookup yields CDR1 SGHVS and CDR2 FQNEAQ. The CDR3: CASSADRKPIPEETQYF. Here the CDR3 DNA reads TGTGCCAGCAGCGCTGACAGGAAACCAATTCCGGAGGAGACCCAGTACTTC.